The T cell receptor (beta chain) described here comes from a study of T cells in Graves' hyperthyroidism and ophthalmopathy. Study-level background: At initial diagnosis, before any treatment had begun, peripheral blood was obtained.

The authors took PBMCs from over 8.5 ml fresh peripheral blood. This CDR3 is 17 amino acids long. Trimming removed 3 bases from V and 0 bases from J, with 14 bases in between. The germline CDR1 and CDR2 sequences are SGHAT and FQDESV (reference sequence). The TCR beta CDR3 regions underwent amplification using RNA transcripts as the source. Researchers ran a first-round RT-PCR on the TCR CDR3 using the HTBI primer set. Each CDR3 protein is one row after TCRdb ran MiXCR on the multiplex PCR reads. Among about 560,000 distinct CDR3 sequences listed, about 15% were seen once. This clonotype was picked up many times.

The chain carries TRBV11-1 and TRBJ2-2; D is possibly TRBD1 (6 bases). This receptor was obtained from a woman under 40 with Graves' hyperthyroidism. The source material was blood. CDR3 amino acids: CASSFEWNRANTGELFF. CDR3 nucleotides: TGTGCCAGCAGCTTCGAGTGGAACAGGGCGAACACCGGGGAGCTGTTTTTT.